The next 22 T cell receptor beta chains were all read from a single sample in a study. Via MiXCR, TCRdb re-called the RT-PCR reads, giving one row per CDR3 protein. The sample has 650,000 to 800,000 distinct CDR3 sequences, approximately 14% seen once; the top ten hold roughly 3.9%. Input material: memory CD4+ T cells from blood. Source of these receptors: a female donor in good health, serving as a healthy control.

In this sample, this clonotype turned up a few times. The chain couples TRBV7-8 to TRBJ2-3; tentatively, D is TRBD1 or TRBD2 (5 bases each). The CDR3 runs 13 residues. The V gene lost 4 bases and the J gene lost 6 bases, with 11 bases spanning the gap. Germline V lookup: CDR1 SGHVS, CDR2 FQNEAQ. The CDR3 loop reads CASSYGGGDTQYF. The CDR3, as DNA: TGTGCCAGCAGCTATGGGGGTGGGGATACGCAGTATTTT.

Many counts were recorded for this clonotype. The chain links TRBV15 to TRBJ2-5; D is undetermined. The CDR3 totals 12 residues. Germline CDR1 LNHNV, CDR2 YYDKDF (reference sequence). With 4 bases removed from V and 4 bases from J, the gap between germline ends came to 7 bases. In nucleotides, the CDR3 is TGTGCCACCAGCACCTCCCGAGAGACCCAGTACTTC. Residues: CATSTSRETQYF.

This clonotype was seen a few times. This rearrangement joins TRBV14 to TRBJ2-2; D possibly corresponds to TRBD1 (5 bases). Deletions cut 6 bases from V and 2 bases from J, with 10 bases between. Germline values: CDR1 SGHDN, CDR2 FVKESK. The CDR3 contains 14 residues. CDR3 protein: CASSRQSNTGELFF. The CDR3 DNA is TGTGCCAGCAGTCGACAGTCTAACACCGGGGAGCTGTTTTTT.

This clonotype has more than one count but fewer than ten. V is TRBV7-2 and J is TRBJ2-7; 10 nucleotides agree with TRBD2. The germline V gene has CDR1 SGHTA and CDR2 FQGNSA. Losses at the gene ends were 5 bases for V and 5 bases for J; bases not matched to a gene: 9. The CDR3 is made up of 15 amino acids. DNA for the CDR3: TGTGCCAGCAGCCAGGGACTAGCGTACACCCACGAGCAGTACTTC. Translation: CASSQGLAYTHEQYF.

This clonotype has only a few counts. The chain couples TRBV12-5 to TRBJ2-3, with D possibly being TRBD1 or TRBD2 (5 bases each). The CDR3 sequence is 16 residues long. Trimming took 6 bases from V and 2 from J, leaving 18 bases between them. Germline loops: CDR1 LGHNT, CDR2 FRNRAP. The CDR3: CASGHSRDLNTDTQYF. CDR3 sequence (DNA): TGTGCTAGTGGCCATTCCCGGGACCTAAACACAGATACGCAGTATTTT.

The J gene is TRBJ1-6, the V gene TRBV12-3 or TRBV12-4; D is possibly TRBD1 (6 bases). The length of the CDR3 is 15 residues. The V end lost 5 bases, the J end lost 7 bases, and 15 bases lay between the germline ends. The CDR3 here is CASSPMGRGNSPLHF. In DNA, the CDR3 is TGTGCCAGCAGTCCCATGGGCAGGGGAAATTCACCCCTCCACTTT.

This clonotype is a singleton in its sample. The chain employs TRBV20-1 and TRBJ2-5; 7 bases agree with TRBD1. The CDR3 has 15 amino acids. V dropped 5 bases and J dropped 0; count of bases not matched to a gene: 9. From germline, CDR1 is DFQATT and CDR2 SNEGSKA (reference sequence). CDR3 bases: TGCAGTGCTTCAGACAGGGTATCGTACCAAGAGACCCAGTACTTC. Residues: CSASDRVSYQETQYF.

This clonotype was counted only a few times. This chain connects TRBV20-1 to TRBJ2-6, with D possibly TRBD2 on 5 matching bases. The germline V and J ends were trimmed by 3 bases and 0 bases, with 15 bases remaining between them. CDR3 length: 17 amino acids. Germline V gene lookup returns CDR1 DFQATT and CDR2 SNEGSKA (reference sequence). The CDR3 is CSARKSGITSGANVLTF. DNA of the CDR3: TGCAGTGCTAGGAAAAGCGGTATTACCTCTGGGGCCAACGTCCTGACTTTC.

This clonotype was observed a handful of times. This chain uses TRBV29-1 with TRBJ2-1, with 7 bases fitting TRBD1. CDR1 is SQVTM and CDR2 is ANQGSEA in the germline V gene. This CDR3 spans 16 amino acids. The J segment lost 0 bases and the V segment lost 4 bases, leaving 9 bases of the junction unmatched. The CDR3 nucleotides read TGCAGCGTTGTATCTAGTAGGGACAGCTCCTACAATGAGCAGTTCTTC. Its protein product is CSVVSSRDSSYNEQFF.

This sequence joins TRBV7-3 and TRBJ2-3; unclear D gene. This CDR3 is 14 amino acids long. CDR1 and CDR2 from the germline V gene are SGHTA and FQGTGA. Trimming took off 5 bases at V and 3 bases at J, with 12 bases between the two ends. In nucleotides, the CDR3 is TGTGCCAGCAGCGCCTCTGGACCGACAGATACGCAGTATTTT. It specifies CASSASGPTDTQYF. Together with reference TRBV7-3 and TRBJ2-3, the CDR3 gives the full variable domain: GAGVSQTPSNKVTEKGKYVELRCDPISGHTALYWYRQSLGQGPEFLIYFQGTGAADDSGLPNDRFFAVRPEGSVSTLKIQRTERGDSAVYLCASSASGPTDTQYFGPGTRLTVL.

The genes are TRBV11-3 and TRBJ2-3, with 9 bases lining up with TRBD2. The J segment lost 4 bases and the V segment lost 8 bases, leaving 7 bases of the junction unmatched. The CDR3 runs to 14 residues. Germline V CDR1 and CDR2: SGHNT, YENEEA. The DNA for the CDR3 is TGTGCCAGCTCCGTAGCGGGAGTACCAGATACGCAGTATTTT. Translating it yields CASSVAGVPDTQYF.

This clonotype was seen repeatedly, ten times or more. The CDR3 sequence: CASSFGTGTGRYEQYF. CDR3 nucleotide sequence: TGTGCCAGCAGTTTTGGCACCGGGACAGGGCGCTACGAGCAGTACTTC. The chain carries TRBV12-3 or TRBV12-4 and TRBJ2-7, with 9 bases identical to TRBD1. The CDR3 has 16 residues. With V trimmed by 3 bases and J by 3 bases, 9 bases remained unmatched.

CDR3 loop: CASSLDRAGDQPQHF. As DNA, the CDR3 is TGTGCCAGCAGCTTAGACAGGGCGGGGGATCAGCCCCAGCATTTT. The V gene is TRBV2, the J gene TRBJ1-5; 7 bases align to TRBD1. Germline V gives CDR1 SNHLY, CDR2 FYNNEI. V shed 6 bases, J shed 5 bases, and the junction held 10 bases outside the gene matches. This CDR3 comprises 15 residues. Drawing the rest from reference TRBV2 and TRBJ1-5, the complete variable domain is EPEVTQTPSHQVTQMGQEVILRCVPISNHLYFYWYRQILGQKVEFLVSFYNNEISEKSEIFDDQFSVERPDGSNFTLKIRSTKLEDSAMYFCASSLDRAGDQPQHFGDGTRLSIL.

This clonotype was recorded many times. The CDR3 DNA is TGTGCCAGCAGTTCGACAGGGCACTCTGGAAACACCATATATTTT. This encodes CASSSTGHSGNTIYF. V usage is TRBV28 and J usage is TRBJ1-3, with 7 bases aligning to TRBD1. J gave up 0 bases and V 4 bases, and 3 bases lay outside the gene matches. Germline V gene data show CDR1 as MDHEN and CDR2 as SYDVKM. The CDR3 sequence is 15 residues long.

The chain uses TRBV12-3 or TRBV12-4 and TRBJ1-4; weak D call: TRBD1 (5 bases). This CDR3 region has 15 residues. The V end lost 1 base, the J end lost 8 bases, and 14 bases lay between the germline ends. The CDR3 DNA follows: TGTGCCAGCAGTTTAGGTCAGGGAAGGTACGAAAAACTGTTTTTT. It specifies CASSLGQGRYEKLFF.

This clonotype was counted a single time. The chain employs TRBV2 and TRBJ2-1; no clear D. CDR3 length: 9 residues. V was pared by 8 bases and J by 10 bases, with 6 bases between. Germline CDR1 reads SNHLY; CDR2 reads FYNNEI. The CDR3 bases are TGTGCCAGCGGGAAAGAGCAGTTCTTC. It is translated as CASGKEQFF.

This clonotype has a handful of counts. The CDR3 loop reads CASSSTAGGRPDTQYF. The CDR3 nucleotides are TGTGCCAGCAGCTCGACAGCGGGGGGCCGACCAGATACGCAGTATTTT. This chain joins TRBV7-9 and TRBJ2-3; TRBD2 agrees at 9 bases. Trimming removed 4 bases from V and 4 bases from J; junction bases left unmatched: 9. Germline V gives CDR1 SEHNR, CDR2 FQNEAQ (reference sequence). CDR3 size: 16 residues.

This clonotype was detected a few times. The chain uses TRBV27 and TRBJ2-3; D possibly corresponds to TRBD1 (6 bases). The CDR3 contains 14 residues. Germline V lookup: CDR1 MNHEY, CDR2 SMNVEV (reference sequence). Trimming took 4 bases from V and 11 from J, leaving 19 bases between them. In DNA, the CDR3 is TGTGCCAGCAGTTCAAGCAAAGGGACATATAGGCAGTATTTT. Protein sequence: CASSSSKGTYRQYF.

This clonotype was recorded a few times. V and J are TRBV6-6 and TRBJ1-5; D is undetermined. This CDR3 spans 13 amino acids. CDR1 and CDR2 (germline): MNHNY, SVGAGI (reference sequence). V gave up 5 bases and J gave up 7 bases, with 12 bases separating them. The CDR3 DNA reads as TGTGCCAGCAGTGACGAGGTCAGGCAGCCCCAGCATTTT. Its translation is CASSDEVRQPQHF.

The chain employs TRBV10-3 and TRBJ2-1, with D unresolved. Germline CDR1 and CDR2: ENHRY and SYGVKD. V lost 8 bases and J 2 bases, leaving 10 bases between the germline ends. The CDR3 runs to 13 residues. The CDR3 loop is CAIGESTYNEQFF. The CDR3, as DNA: TGTGCCATCGGGGAAAGTACCTACAATGAGCAGTTCTTC.

This clonotype was found many times. The genes are TRBV7-2 and TRBJ2-7, with 7 bases identical to TRBD2. The CDR3 is 15 residues long. From germline, CDR1 is SGHTA and CDR2 FQGNSA. Unmatched junction bases numbered 3, after V lost 0 bases and J lost 1 base. This CDR3 reads CASSLAAGVSYEQYF. The CDR3 coding sequence is TGTGCCAGCAGCTTAGCGGCGGGAGTGTCCTACGAGCAGTACTTC. The full variable domain, with the rest looked up from reference TRBV7-2 and TRBJ2-7, is GAGVSQSPSNKVTEKGKDVELRCDPISGHTALYWYRQSLGQGLEFLIYFQGNSAPDKSGLPSDRFSAERTGGSVSTLTIQRTQQEDSAVYLCASSLAAGVSYEQYFGPGTRLTVT.

This clonotype was observed a handful of times. The J gene is TRBJ2-3, the V gene TRBV5-1; D call uncertain. This CDR3 contains 14 residues. Per the germline V gene, CDR1 is SGHRS and CDR2 is YFSETQ. The V gene lost 1 base and the J gene lost 5 bases, with 11 bases spanning the gap. The CDR3 is CASSLFSPRDTQYF. CDR3 bases: TGCGCCAGCAGCTTGTTTTCCCCCAGAGATACGCAGTATTTT.